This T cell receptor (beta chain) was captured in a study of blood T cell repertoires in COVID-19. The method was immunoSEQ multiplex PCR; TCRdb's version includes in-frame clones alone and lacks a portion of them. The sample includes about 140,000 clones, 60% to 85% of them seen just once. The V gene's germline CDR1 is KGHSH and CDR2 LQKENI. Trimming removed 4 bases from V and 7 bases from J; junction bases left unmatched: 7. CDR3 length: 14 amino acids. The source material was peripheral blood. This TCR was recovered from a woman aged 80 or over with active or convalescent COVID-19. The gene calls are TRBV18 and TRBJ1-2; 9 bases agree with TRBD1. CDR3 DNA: TGTGCCAGCTCACATTCGGACAGGGGTGCTGGCTACACCTTC. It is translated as CASSHSDRGAGYTF.